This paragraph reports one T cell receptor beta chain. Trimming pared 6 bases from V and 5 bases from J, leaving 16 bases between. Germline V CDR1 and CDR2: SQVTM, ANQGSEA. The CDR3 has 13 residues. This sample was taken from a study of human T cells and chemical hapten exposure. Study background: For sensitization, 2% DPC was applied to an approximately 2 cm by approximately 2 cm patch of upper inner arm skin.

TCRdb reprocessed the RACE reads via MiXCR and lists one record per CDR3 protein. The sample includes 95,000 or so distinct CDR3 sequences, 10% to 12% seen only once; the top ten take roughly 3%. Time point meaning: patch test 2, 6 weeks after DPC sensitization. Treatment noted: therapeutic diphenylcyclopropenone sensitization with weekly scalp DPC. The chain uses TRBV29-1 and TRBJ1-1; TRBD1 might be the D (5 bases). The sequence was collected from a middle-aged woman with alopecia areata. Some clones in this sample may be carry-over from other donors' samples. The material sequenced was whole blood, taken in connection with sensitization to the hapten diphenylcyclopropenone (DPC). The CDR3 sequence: CSVDDSAGTEAFF. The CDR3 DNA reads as TGCAGCGTCGATGACAGCGCGGGGACTGAAGCTTTCTTT.